This is a list of T cell receptor beta chains from one sample in a study of metastatic and nonmetastatic thyroid tumors. TCRdb used MiXCR to call clones anew from the PCR reads. The sample has tens of thousands of clones; roughly 4.2% are singletons. Sequenced: blood. The source is a female donor with papillary thyroid cancer or a benign thyroid nodule (not recorded which). Some clones in this sample may be carry-over from other donors' samples. Both conserved end residues are part of each CDR3. D genes are given only for firm matches. Clone size is given for some rows only: seen once, a few or many times, or a class if the clone is expanded.

size: medium-sized; V: TRBV6-1; D: TRBD1; J: TRBJ2-7; DNA: TGTGCCAGCAGTTATCCCGGACAGGCTTCGGTTTTC; CDR3: CASSYPGQASVF
size: .; V: TRBV30; D: .; J: TRBJ1-6; DNA: TGTGCCTGGAGCCCAATCTCCGGCGGGGTAAATTCACCCCTCCACTTT; CDR3: CAWSPISGGVNSPLHF
size: many; V: TRBV10-1; D: .; J: TRBJ2-7; DNA: TGCGCCAGCAGTGATTTTCCGGGAACTGACCGCCTCGAGCAGTACTTC; CDR3: CASSDFPGTDRLEQYF
size: medium-sized; V: TRBV6-1; D: .; J: TRBJ2-6; DNA: TGTGCCAGCAGTAAAGGGGAATCTGGGGCCAACGTCCTGACTTTC; CDR3: CASSKGESGANVLTF
size: many; V: TRBV19; D: TRBD2; J: TRBJ2-3; DNA: TGTGCCAGTAGTATTGGACTAGCGTCGGGCACAGATACGCAGTATTTT; CDR3: CASSIGLASGTDTQYF
size: medium-sized; V: TRBV2; D: TRBD1; J: TRBJ1-6; DNA: TGTGCCAGCATGGAGGGGACAGGGAATTCACCCCTCCACTTT; CDR3: CASMEGTGNSPLHF
size: many; V: TRBV28; D: TRBD1; J: TRBJ1-4; DNA: TGTGCCAGCAGTCCCCAACCCGGGACAGGGGGCGTGGGGGTTAATGAAAAACTGTTTTTT; CDR3: CASSPQPGTGGVGVNEKLFF
size: few; V: TRBV6-2/TRBV6-3; D: .; J: TRBJ1-2; DNA: TGTGCCAGCAGTTACCAAGGCCTCTATGGCTACACCTTC; CDR3: CASSYQGLYGYTF
size: few; V: TRBV6-2/TRBV6-3; D: TRBD1; J: TRBJ1-2; DNA: TGTGCCAGCAGATCGACAGGGGACTATGGCTACACCTTC; CDR3: CASRSTGDYGYTF
size: many; V: TRBV9; D: .; J: TRBJ2-5; DNA: TGTGCCAGCAGCGTAGGCGACAGGCCCGCACAGACCCAGTACTTC; CDR3: CASSVGDRPAQTQYF
size: many; V: TRBV30; D: .; J: TRBJ1-2; DNA: TGTGCCTGGAGTCCTCACAGCTATGGCTACACCTTC; CDR3: CAWSPHSYGYTF
size: many; V: TRBV30; D: .; J: TRBJ2-1; DNA: TGTGCCTGGACCCAAGCCAGCTCCTACAATGAGCAGTTCTTC; CDR3: CAWTQASSYNEQFF
size: many; V: TRBV5-4; D: TRBD2; J: TRBJ2-5; DNA: TGTGCCAGCTCAAGTCAGCGGGAGGATGAGACCCAGTACTTC; CDR3: CASSSQREDETQYF
size: many; V: TRBV5-5; D: .; J: TRBJ2-7; DNA: TGTGCCAGCAGCCCAGAGCTCTACGAGCAGTACTTC; CDR3: CASSPELYEQYF
size: few; V: TRBV5-1; D: .; J: TRBJ2-7; DNA: TGCGCCAGCAGCTTGGGGGGGCGATACGAGCAGTACTTC; CDR3: CASSLGGRYEQYF
size: many; V: TRBV6-4; D: .; J: TRBJ2-2; DNA: TGTGCCAGCAGTGACTCGACTAGCACCGGGGAGCTGTTTTTT; CDR3: CASSDSTSTGELFF
size: .; V: TRBV30; D: .; J: TRBJ2-7; DNA: TGTGCCTGGAGTGGGGGCTACGAGCAGTACTTC; CDR3: CAWSGGYEQYF
size: .; V: TRBV20-1; D: TRBD1; J: TRBJ1-2; DNA: TGCAGTGCTACAGGGGGCGTTTCAGGCTACACCTTC; CDR3: CSATGGVSGYTF
size: few; V: TRBV19; D: TRBD2; J: TRBJ2-2; DNA: TGTGCCAGTAGCCTAGCGGGGACTACGAACACCGGGGAGCTGTTTTTT; CDR3: CASSLAGTTNTGELFF
size: many; V: TRBV12-3/TRBV12-4; D: .; J: TRBJ1-4; DNA: TGTGCCAGCAGTTTAAGGCGAGGGGAAACTAATGAAAAACTGTTTTTT; CDR3: CASSLRRGETNEKLFF
size: .; V: TRBV28; D: TRBD1; J: TRBJ1-2; DNA: TGTGCCACCAAACAGGGGGCGGACGCTGGCTACACCTTT; CDR3: CATKQGADAGYTF
size: .; V: TRBV20-1; D: .; J: TRBJ2-3; DNA: TGCAGTGCTAGAGATCCGTCTGCGAGGCGGGGATCCACAGATACGCAGTATTTT; CDR3: CSARDPSARRGSTDTQYF
size: many; V: TRBV10-3; D: TRBD1; J: TRBJ2-6; DNA: TGTGCCAGCACGCCGGGACAGGGCCTCTCTGGGGCCAACGTCCTGACTTTC; CDR3: CASTPGQGLSGANVLTF
size: .; V: TRBV12-3/TRBV12-4; D: TRBD1; J: TRBJ2-2; DNA: TGTGCCAGCAGTCACACAGGGGCCACGGGCACCGGGGAGCTGTTTTTT; CDR3: CASSHTGATGTGELFF
size: .; V: TRBV6-1; D: .; J: TRBJ2-1; DNA: TGTGCCAGCAGTCCCCGGGACACGGACGTTGAGGAGCAGTTCTTC; CDR3: CASSPRDTDVEEQFF
size: .; V: TRBV6-6; D: .; J: TRBJ2-7; DNA: TGTGCCAGCAGTTACTCCCGAGACCTGTCCTACGAGCAGTACTTC; CDR3: CASSYSRDLSYEQYF
size: medium-sized; V: TRBV6-1; D: TRBD2; J: TRBJ2-1; DNA: TGTGCCAGCAGTGAAGCGGCTAGCGGGAATGACGAGCAGTTCTTC; CDR3: CASSEAASGNDEQFF
size: few; V: TRBV15; D: .; J: TRBJ1-1; DNA: TGTGCCACCAGCAGCGCCGGGGGGAGGGAAGCTTTCTTT; CDR3: CATSSAGGREAFF
size: many; V: TRBV5-1; D: TRBD2; J: TRBJ2-3; DNA: TGCGCCAGCAGCACCATACTAGCGTCCACAGATACGCAGTATTTT; CDR3: CASSTILASTDTQYF
size: .; V: TRBV6-4; D: TRBD1; J: TRBJ1-2; DNA: TGTGCCAGCAGTATTGCCACAGGGGGTGGCTACACCTTC; CDR3: CASSIATGGGYTF
size: few; V: TRBV5-1; D: TRBD1; J: TRBJ2-2; DNA: TGCGCCAGCAGCACGGACAGGGTGAGAACCGGGGAGCTGTTTTTT; CDR3: CASSTDRVRTGELFF
size: .; V: TRBV7-3; D: .; J: TRBJ2-7; DNA: TGTGCCAGCAGCCCGTCAGTACAGGGTATCTACGAGCAGTACTTC; CDR3: CASSPSVQGIYEQYF
size: few; V: TRBV6-4; D: .; J: TRBJ2-3; DNA: TGTGCCAGCAGTGACACTAAGGCTAGTTCAGATACGCAGTATTTT; CDR3: CASSDTKASSDTQYF
size: .; V: TRBV7-2; D: .; J: TRBJ2-5; DNA: TGTGCCAGCATCAATAGACCAGACGGGGGAGAGGAGACCCAGTACTTC; CDR3: CASINRPDGGEETQYF
size: few; V: TRBV24-1; D: .; J: TRBJ2-3; DNA: TGTGCCACCAGTATGTGGGGAACAGATACGCAGTATTTT; CDR3: CATSMWGTDTQYF
size: .; V: TRBV2; D: .; J: TRBJ2-1; DNA: TGTGCCAGCATCCACCCCATGGGGGGAATCCCCGACAACGAGCAGTTCTTC; CDR3: CASIHPMGGIPDNEQFF
size: .; V: TRBV6-1; D: .; J: TRBJ2-7; DNA: TGTGCCAGCAGTGAAGAGGGTGGGGCGGTCGAGCAGTACTTC; CDR3: CASSEEGGAVEQYF
size: .; V: TRBV6-1; D: .; J: TRBJ1-1; DNA: TGTGCCAGCAACCAGCGGGAGGCGGATTACACTGAAGCTTTCTTT; CDR3: CASNQREADYTEAFF
size: few; V: TRBV15; D: .; J: TRBJ1-1; DNA: TGTGCCACCAGCAGAGTGGGCAGCCGAGCTTTCTTT; CDR3: CATSRVGSRAFF
size: .; V: TRBV18; D: .; J: TRBJ2-7; DNA: TGTGCCAGCTCACAAGGGAAGGGGCACTCCTACGAGCAGTACTTC; CDR3: CASSQGKGHSYEQYF